Sequencing of this T cell receptor (beta chain) was carried out in a study of post-analysis software for immune sequencing data. Broader study findings: The five TRBV segments detected at higher frequency in patients than in controls included TRBV5-6, TRBV5-1 and TRBV20-1.

Germline CDR1 and CDR2: LGHDT and YNNKEL (reference sequence). Deletions cut 1 base from V and 3 bases from J, with 12 bases between. The CDR3 is 15 amino acids. For this clonotype: What it binds is not known.

Unique molecular identifiers were built into the TCR beta cDNA libraries. Via MiXCR, TCRdb re-called the PCR reads, giving one row per CDR3 protein. The sample shows about 810,000 distinct CDR3 sequences, approximately 53% of them seen only once. Material: blood. The TCR sequence derives from a girl aged 10-17 years with multiple sclerosis. V usage is TRBV3-1 and J usage is TRBJ1-2; D gene ambiguous. The CDR3, as DNA: TGTGCCAGCAGCCAAGTTCGAGTGGCAGACTATGGCTACACCTTC. Its translation is CASSQVRVADYGYTF.